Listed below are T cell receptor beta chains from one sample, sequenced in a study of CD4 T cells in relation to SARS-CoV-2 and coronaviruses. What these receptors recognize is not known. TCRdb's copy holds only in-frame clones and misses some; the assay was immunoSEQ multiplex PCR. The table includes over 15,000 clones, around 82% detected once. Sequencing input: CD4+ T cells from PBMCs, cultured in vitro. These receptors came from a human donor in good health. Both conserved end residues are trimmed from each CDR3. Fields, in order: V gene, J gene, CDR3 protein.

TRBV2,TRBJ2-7,ASRRGLAAYEQY
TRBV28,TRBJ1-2,ASSLPGAGYT
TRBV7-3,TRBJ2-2,ASSLAREYGELF
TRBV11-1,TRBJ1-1,ASSVRQGSDTEAF
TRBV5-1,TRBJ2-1,ASSPGTSGRMYEQF
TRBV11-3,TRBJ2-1,ASSLVGTSGNEQF
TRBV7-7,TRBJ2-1,ASSPRGVAGVNNEQF
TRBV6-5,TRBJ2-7,ASRLTGGLYYEQY
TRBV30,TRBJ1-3,AWSGTTMGNTIY
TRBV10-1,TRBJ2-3,ASSGTLGQDTQY
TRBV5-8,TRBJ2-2,ASSLGQVRFGELF
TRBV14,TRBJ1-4,ASSPTRFLGDEKLF
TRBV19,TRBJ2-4,ASSRDSRGGNIQY
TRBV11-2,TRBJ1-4,ASSLMTTNEKLF
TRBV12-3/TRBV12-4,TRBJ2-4,ASSFGVVNIQY
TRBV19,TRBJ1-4,ASSQLGTAYEKLF
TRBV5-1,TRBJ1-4,ASKIQGGAVEKLF
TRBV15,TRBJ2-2,ATHKQGRGTGELF
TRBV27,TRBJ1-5,ASSSGQGNQPQH
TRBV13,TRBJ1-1,ASSLESGGGGTEAF
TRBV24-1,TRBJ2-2,ATSDFGGRNGELF
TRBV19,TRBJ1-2,ASRGQAQGYT
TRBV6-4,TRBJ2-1,ASTWTASSYNEQF
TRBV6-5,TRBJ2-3,ASAEDPRDTQY
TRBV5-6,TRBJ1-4,ASSGQGSEKLF
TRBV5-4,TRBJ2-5,ASSFLLVAGGETQY
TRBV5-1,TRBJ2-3,ASSLAVGTLDIPDTQY
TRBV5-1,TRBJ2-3,ASSLGRVRDTQY
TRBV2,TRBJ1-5,ASGDREGNQPQH
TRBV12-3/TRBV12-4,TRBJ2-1,ASSLGTSGRKF